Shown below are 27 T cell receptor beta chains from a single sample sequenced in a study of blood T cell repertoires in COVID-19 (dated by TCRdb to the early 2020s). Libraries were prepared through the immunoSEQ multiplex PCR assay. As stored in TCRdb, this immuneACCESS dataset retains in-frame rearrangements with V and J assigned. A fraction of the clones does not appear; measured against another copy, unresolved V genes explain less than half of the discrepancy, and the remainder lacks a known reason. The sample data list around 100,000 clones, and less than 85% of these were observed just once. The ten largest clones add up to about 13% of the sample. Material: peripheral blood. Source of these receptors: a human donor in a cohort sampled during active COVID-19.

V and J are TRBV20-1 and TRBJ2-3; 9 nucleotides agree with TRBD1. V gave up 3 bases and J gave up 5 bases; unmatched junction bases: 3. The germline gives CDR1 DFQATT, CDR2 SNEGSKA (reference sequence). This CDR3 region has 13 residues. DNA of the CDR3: TGCAGTGCTAGTTGGGACAGGGTAGATACGCAGTATTTT. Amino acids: CSASWDRVDTQYF.

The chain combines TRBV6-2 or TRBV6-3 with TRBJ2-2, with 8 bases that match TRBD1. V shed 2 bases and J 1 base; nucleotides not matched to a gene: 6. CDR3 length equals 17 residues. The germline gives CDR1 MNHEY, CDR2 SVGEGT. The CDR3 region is CASSYRSDRVNTGELFF. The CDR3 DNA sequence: TGTGCCAGCAGTTACCGGTCGGACAGGGTGAACACCGGGGAGCTGTTTTTT.

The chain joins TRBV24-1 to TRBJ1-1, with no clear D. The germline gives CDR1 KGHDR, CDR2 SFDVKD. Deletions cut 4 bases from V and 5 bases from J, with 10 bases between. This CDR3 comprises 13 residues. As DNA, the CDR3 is TGTGCCACCAGTGAACACGGAGGGACTGAAGCTTTCTTT. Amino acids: CATSEHGGTEAFF.

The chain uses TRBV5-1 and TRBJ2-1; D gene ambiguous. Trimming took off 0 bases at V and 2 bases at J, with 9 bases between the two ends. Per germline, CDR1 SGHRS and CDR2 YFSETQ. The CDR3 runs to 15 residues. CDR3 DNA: TGCGCCAGCAGCTTGGCCGCGCCAACCTACAATGAGCAGTTCTTC. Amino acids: CASSLAAPTYNEQFF.

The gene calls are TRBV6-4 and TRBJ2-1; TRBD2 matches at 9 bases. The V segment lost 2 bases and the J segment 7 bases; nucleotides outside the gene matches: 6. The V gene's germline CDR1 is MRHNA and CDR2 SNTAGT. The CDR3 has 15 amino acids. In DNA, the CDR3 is TGTGCCAGCAGTGACGGGACTAGCCCCTGGAATGAGCAGTTCTTC. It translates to CASSDGTSPWNEQFF.

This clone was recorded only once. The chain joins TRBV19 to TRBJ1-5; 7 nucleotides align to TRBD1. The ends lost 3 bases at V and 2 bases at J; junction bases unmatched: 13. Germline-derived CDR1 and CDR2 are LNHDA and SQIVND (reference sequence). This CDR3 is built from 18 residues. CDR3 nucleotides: TGTGCCAGTAGTATGCCCCCGGGACAGCGGGTGGGCAATCAGCCCCAGCATTTT. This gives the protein CASSMPPGQRVGNQPQHF.

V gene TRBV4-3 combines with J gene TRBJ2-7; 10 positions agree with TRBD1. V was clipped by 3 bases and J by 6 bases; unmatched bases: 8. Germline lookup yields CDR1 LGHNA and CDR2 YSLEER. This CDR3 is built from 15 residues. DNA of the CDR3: TGCGCCAGCAGCCAGAGCTGGACAGGGGGTTTCGAGCAGTACTTC. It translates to CASSQSWTGGFEQYF.

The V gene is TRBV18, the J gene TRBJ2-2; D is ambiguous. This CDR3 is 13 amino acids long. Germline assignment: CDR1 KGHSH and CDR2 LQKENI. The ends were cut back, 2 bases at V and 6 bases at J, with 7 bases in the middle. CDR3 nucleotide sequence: TGTGCCAGCTCACCAACAGCTGCCGGGGAGCTGTTTTTT. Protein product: CASSPTAAGELFF.

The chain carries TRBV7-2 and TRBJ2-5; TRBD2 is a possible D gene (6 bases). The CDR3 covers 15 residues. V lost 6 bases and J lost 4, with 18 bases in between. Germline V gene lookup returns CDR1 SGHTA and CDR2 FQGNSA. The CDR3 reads CASRDQQVGGETQYF. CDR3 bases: TGTGCCAGCAGGGACCAACAGGTGGGAGGAGAGACCCAGTACTTC.

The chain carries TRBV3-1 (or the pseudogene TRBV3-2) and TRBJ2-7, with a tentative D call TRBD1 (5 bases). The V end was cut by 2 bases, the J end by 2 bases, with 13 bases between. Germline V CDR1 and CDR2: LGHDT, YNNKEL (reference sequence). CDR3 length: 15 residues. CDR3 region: CASSQTVIGAYEQYF. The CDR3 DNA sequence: TGTGCCAGCAGCCAAACCGTAATAGGGGCCTACGAGCAGTACTTC.

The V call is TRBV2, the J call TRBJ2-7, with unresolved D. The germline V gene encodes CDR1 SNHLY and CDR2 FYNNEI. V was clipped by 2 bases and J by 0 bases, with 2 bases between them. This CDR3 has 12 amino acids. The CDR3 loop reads CASSERSYEQYF. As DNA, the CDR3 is TGTGCCAGCAGTGAACGCTCCTACGAGCAGTACTTC.

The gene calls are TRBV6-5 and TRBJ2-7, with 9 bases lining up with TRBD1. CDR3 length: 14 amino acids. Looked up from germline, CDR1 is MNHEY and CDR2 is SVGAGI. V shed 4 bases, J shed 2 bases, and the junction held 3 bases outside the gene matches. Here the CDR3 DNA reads TGTGCCAGCAGTTCGACAGGGGGGCCCTACGAGCAGTACTTC. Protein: CASSSTGGPYEQYF.

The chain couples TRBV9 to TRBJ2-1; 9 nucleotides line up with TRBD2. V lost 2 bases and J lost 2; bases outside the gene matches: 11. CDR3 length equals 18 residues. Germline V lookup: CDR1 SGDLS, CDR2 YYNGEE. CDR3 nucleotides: TGTGCCAGCAGCGTGGGCGGGGGGGCCTCGTTGACCTACAATGAGCAGTTCTTC. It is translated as CASSVGGGASLTYNEQFF.

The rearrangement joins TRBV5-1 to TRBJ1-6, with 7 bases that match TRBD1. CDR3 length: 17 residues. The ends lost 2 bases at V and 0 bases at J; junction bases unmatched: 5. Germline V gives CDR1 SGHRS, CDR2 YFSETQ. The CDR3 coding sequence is TGCGCCAGCAGCTTAGAGGGGGCGAGCTCCTATAATTCACCCCTCCACTTT. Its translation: CASSLEGASSYNSPLHF.

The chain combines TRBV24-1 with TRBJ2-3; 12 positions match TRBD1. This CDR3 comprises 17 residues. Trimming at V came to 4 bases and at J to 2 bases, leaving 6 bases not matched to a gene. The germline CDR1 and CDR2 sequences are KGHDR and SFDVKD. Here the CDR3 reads CATSDPGQGAPTDTQYF. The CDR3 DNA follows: TGTGCCACCAGTGACCCGGGACAGGGGGCCCCCACAGATACGCAGTATTTT.

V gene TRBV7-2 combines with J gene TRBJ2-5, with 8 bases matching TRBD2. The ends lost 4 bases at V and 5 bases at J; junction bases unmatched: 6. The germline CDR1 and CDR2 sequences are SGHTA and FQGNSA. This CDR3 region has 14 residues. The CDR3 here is CASSSGLAGETQYF. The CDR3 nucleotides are TGTGCCAGCAGCTCTGGACTAGCAGGGGAGACCCAGTACTTC.

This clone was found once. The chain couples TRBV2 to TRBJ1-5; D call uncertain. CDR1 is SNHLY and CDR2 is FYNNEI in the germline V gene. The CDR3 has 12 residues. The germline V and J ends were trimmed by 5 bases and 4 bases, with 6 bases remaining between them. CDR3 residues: CASSNINQPQHF. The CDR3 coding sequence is TGTGCCAGCAGTAACATTAATCAGCCCCAGCATTTT.

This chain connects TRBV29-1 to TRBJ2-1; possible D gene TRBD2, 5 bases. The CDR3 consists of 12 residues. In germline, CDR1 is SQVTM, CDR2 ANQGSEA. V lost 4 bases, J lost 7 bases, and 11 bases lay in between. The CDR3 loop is CSVGAGGNEQFF. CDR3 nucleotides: TGCAGCGTTGGTGCGGGTGGGAATGAGCAGTTCTTC.

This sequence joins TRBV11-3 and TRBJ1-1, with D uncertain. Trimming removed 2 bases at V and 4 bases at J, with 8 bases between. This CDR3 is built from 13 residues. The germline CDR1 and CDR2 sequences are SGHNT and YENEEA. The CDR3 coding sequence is TGTGCCAGCAGCTTATATGGCGGCACTGAAGCTTTCTTT. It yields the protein CASSLYGGTEAFF.

CDR3 DNA: TGTGCCAGTAGTATCGCCGGGACAGGGTACGGCTACACCTTC. Translated, it gives CASSIAGTGYGYTF. The chain combines TRBV19 with TRBJ1-2; TRBD1 matches 9 bases. The CDR3 covers 14 residues. Germline V gene sequence: CDR1 LNHDA, CDR2 SQIVND (reference sequence). Losses at the gene ends were 3 bases for V and 8 bases for J; bases not matched to a gene: 7.

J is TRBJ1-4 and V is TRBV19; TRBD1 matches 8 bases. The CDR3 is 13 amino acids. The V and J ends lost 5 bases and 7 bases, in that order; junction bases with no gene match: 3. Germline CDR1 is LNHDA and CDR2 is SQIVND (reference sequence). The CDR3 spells CASSLDRGEKLFF. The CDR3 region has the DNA TGTGCCAGTAGTCTTGACAGGGGTGAAAAACTGTTTTTT.

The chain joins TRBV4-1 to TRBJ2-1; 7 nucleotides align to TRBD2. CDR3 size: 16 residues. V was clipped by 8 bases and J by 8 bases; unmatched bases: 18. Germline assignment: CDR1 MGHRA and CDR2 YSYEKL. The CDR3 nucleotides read TGCGCCAGCGGCCCCCGGGGACGGGGGGTTTTCGATGAGCAGTTCTTC. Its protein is CASGPRGRGVFDEQFF.

The CDR3 spells CSVAVGGGGEAFF. For the CDR3, the DNA is TGCAGCGTTGCTGTAGGGGGTGGGGGTGAAGCTTTCTTT. This sequence joins TRBV29-1 and TRBJ1-1; weak D call: TRBD1 (6 bases). The CDR3 is made up of 13 amino acids. V was trimmed by 4 bases and J by 7 bases, leaving 16 bases between them. Germline V gives CDR1 SQVTM, CDR2 ANQGSEA.

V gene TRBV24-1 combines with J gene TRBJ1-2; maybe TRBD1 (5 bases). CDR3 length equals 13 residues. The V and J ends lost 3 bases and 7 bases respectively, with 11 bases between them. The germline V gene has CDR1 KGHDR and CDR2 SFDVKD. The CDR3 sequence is CATSDGAVPGYTF. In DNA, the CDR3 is TGTGCCACCAGTGATGGGGCGGTTCCTGGCTACACCTTC.

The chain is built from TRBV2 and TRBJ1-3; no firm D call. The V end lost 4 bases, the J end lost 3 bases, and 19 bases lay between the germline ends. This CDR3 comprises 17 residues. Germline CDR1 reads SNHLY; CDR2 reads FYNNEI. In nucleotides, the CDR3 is TGTGCCAGCAGTGCCGGCGGCCTAATCGTGGTTGGAAACACCATATATTTT. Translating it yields CASSAGGLIVVGNTIYF. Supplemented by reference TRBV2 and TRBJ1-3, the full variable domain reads EPEVTQTPSHQVTQMGQEVILRCVPISNHLYFYWYRQILGQKVEFLVSFYNNEISEKSEIFDDQFSVERPDGSNFTLKIRSTKLEDSAMYFCASSAGGLIVVGNTIYFGEGSWLTVV.

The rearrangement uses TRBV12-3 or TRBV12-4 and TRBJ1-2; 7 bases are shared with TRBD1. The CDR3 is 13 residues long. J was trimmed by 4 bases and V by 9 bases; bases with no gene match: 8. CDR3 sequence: CASKQGRGYGYTF. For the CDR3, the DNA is TGTGCCAGTAAACAGGGGCGAGGCTATGGCTACACCTTC.

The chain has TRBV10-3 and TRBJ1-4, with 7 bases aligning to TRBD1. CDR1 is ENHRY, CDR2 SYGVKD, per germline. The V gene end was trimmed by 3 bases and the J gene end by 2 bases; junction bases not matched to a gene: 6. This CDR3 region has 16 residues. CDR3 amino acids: CAISESGTATNEKLFF. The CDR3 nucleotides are TGTGCCATCAGTGAATCCGGGACAGCCACTAATGAAAAACTGTTTTTT.